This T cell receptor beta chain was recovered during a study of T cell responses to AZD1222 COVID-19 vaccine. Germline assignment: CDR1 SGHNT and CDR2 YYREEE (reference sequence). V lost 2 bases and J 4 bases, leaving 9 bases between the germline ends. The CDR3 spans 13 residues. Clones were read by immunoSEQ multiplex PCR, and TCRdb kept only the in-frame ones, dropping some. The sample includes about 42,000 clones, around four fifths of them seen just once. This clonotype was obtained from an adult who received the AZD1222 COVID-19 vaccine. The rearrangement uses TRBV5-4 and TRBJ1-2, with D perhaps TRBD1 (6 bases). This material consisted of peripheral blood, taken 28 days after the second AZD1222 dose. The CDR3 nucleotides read TGTGCCAGCAGCTTCCCGGACAGCTATGGCTACACCTTC. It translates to CASSFPDSYGYTF.